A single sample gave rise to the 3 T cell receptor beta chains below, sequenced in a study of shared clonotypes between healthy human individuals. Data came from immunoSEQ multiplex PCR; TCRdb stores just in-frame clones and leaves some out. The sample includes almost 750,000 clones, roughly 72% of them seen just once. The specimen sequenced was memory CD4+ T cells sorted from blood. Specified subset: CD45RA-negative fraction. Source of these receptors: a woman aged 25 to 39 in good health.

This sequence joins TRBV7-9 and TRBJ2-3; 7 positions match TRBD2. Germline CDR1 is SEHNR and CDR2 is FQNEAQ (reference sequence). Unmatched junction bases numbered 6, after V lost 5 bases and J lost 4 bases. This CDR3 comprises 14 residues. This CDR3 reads CASSPGLGPDTQYF. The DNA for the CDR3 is TGTGCCAGCAGCCCAGGACTAGGGCCAGATACGCAGTATTTT.

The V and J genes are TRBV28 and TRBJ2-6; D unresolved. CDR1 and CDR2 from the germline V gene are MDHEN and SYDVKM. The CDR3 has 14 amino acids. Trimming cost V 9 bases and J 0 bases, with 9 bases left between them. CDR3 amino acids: CASSPASGANVLTF. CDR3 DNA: TGTGCCAGTTCCCCGGCCTCTGGGGCCAACGTCCTGACTTTC.

The CDR3 is CASSYMDRGTTAGYTF. The CDR3 bases are TGTGCCAGCAGTTACATGGACAGGGGTACCACGGCCGGCTACACCTTC. The gene calls are TRBV6-5 and TRBJ1-2; 9 nucleotides align to TRBD1. V gave up 2 bases and J gave up 8 bases; unmatched junction bases: 12. Per germline, CDR1 MNHEY and CDR2 SVGAGI. The CDR3 sequence is 16 residues long.